This is a list of T cell receptor beta chains from one sample in a study of CD8 T cells in Susac syndrome. TCRdb re-analysed the immunoSEQ multiplex PCR reads in MiXCR, keeping a single row per CDR3 protein. Here the sample spans roughly 200,000 distinct CDR3 sequences, roughly 94% being singletons. Sequencing was carried out using CD4+ T cells from PBMCs. The receptors originated from a human donor with Susac syndrome. Both conserved end residues are part of each CDR3. The D gene is left open where the match is weak. Clone size is shown for a subset of rows, as once, few, many or a class of expanded clone.

d_call j_call cdr3_length clone_size v_call cdr3_aa cdr3_nt
. TRBJ1-1 13 . TRBV29-1 CSVGSGSGTEAFF TGCAGCGTTGGTTCCGGGTCGGGCACTGAAGCTTTCTTT
TRBD2 TRBJ2-5 17 . TRBV7-2 CASSLALAGGRQETQYF TGTGCCAGCAGCTTAGCTCTAGCGGGGGGGAGACAAGAGACCCAGTACTTC
. TRBJ2-3 12 . TRBV6-1 CASSELLDTQYF TGTGCCAGCAGTGAACTATTAGATACGCAGTATTTT
. TRBJ2-1 13 once TRBV28 CAILAAFGDEQFF TGTGCCATCTTAGCCGCCTTCGGGGATGAGCAGTTCTTC
TRBD1 TRBJ1-4 16 . TRBV30 CAWGPGQGVHYEKLFF TGTGCCTGGGGTCCGGGACAGGGGGTCCATTATGAAAAACTGTTTTTT
. TRBJ2-1 14 . TRBV20-1 CSARMVGPRNEQFF TGCAGTGCTAGAATGGTCGGGCCCAGGAATGAGCAGTTCTTC
TRBD2 TRBJ2-7 14 . TRBV18 CASSPAGGPYEQYF TGTGCCAGCTCACCCGCGGGGGGGCCGTACGAGCAGTACTTC
. TRBJ1-2 17 . TRBV5-1 CASSLRAGTQGSYGYTF TGCGCCAGCAGCTTACGCGCAGGGACACAGGGTTCTTATGGCTACACCTTC
. TRBJ1-5 15 . TRBV21-1 CASTKRGYLNQPQHF TGTGCCAGCACCAAAAGGGGCTATCTAAATCAGCCCCAGCATTTT
TRBD2 TRBJ2-3 16 once TRBV20-1 CSAGSGLARAIDTQYF TGCAGTGCCGGATCGGGACTAGCGCGAGCAATAGATACGCAGTATTTT
TRBD2 TRBJ2-3 15 . TRBV2 CASSETSGGADTQYF TGTGCCAGCAGTGAGACTAGCGGTGGGGCAGATACGCAGTATTTT
. TRBJ1-2 13 once TRBV5-4 CASSSQSDYGYTF TGTGCCAGCAGCTCCCAGAGTGACTATGGCTACACCTTC
. TRBJ2-1 13 . TRBV12-3/TRBV12-4 CASSFVLGNEQFF TGTGCCAGCAGTTTTGTTTTGGGCAATGAGCAGTTCTTC
TRBD1 TRBJ1-5 16 . TRBV6-6 CASSPLDRDSNQPQHF TGTGCCAGCAGCCCCCTGGACAGGGATAGCAATCAGCCCCAGCATTTT
. TRBJ1-2 14 . TRBV11-2 CASSLLNQGPGYTF TGTGCCAGCAGCTTATTGAATCAAGGGCCTGGCTACACCTTC
. TRBJ1-2 15 . TRBV6-5 CASSDYRGTNYGYTF TGTGCCAGCAGTGACTACAGAGGAACTAACTATGGCTACACCTTC
TRBD2 TRBJ2-1 15 . TRBV20-1 CSASDSGTSTNEQFF TGCAGTGCTAGTGACTCCGGGACTAGCACCAATGAGCAGTTCTTC
. TRBJ1-2 12 . TRBV19 CASSIIDDGYTF TGTGCCAGTAGTATAATCGACGATGGCTACACCTTC
. TRBJ2-5 14 . TRBV2 CASSRRGGRETQYF TGTGCCAGCAGCCGGAGGGGGGGCCGGGAGACCCAGTACTTC
. TRBJ2-1 13 . TRBV19 CASKEGLYNEQFF TGTGCCAGTAAGGAGGGATTATACAATGAGCAGTTCTTC
. TRBJ2-7 13 . TRBV21-1 CASSNSAAYEQYF TGTGCCAGCAGCAATAGCGCAGCCTACGAGCAGTACTTC
. TRBJ1-2 15 . TRBV20-1 CSARVRSGGPHGYTF TGCAGTGCTAGAGTACGGAGCGGGGGTCCGCATGGCTACACCTTC
. TRBJ1-6 14 . TRBV27 CASMLVPYNSPLHF TGTGCCAGCATGTTGGTCCCTTATAATTCACCCCTCCACTTT
. TRBJ2-5 13 . TRBV20-1 CSARDVPQETQYF TGCAGTGCTAGAGATGTCCCGCAAGAGACCCAGTACTTC
. TRBJ2-5 13 few TRBV25-1 CASSVGAQETQYF TGTGCCAGCAGTGTCGGGGCCCAAGAGACCCAGTACTTC
. TRBJ2-3 17 . TRBV7-9 CASSLARGLPGMVTQYF TGTGCCAGCAGCTTAGCCCGGGGACTCCCTGGAATGGTTACGCAGTATTTT
. TRBJ2-7 14 . TRBV5-1 CANSDVQSSYEQYF TGCGCCAACTCCGATGTACAGAGCTCCTACGAGCAGTACTTC
. TRBJ2-1 14 . TRBV4-2 CASSQNRARGEQFF TGTGCCAGCAGCCAGAATCGAGCCAGGGGTGAGCAGTTCTTC
. TRBJ2-4 14 . TRBV20-1 CSARILASQNIQYF TGCAGTGCTAGGATCCTGGCCTCACAAAACATTCAGTACTTC
. TRBJ2-7 14 . TRBV12-3/TRBV12-4 CASSFSRSSYEQYF TGTGCCAGCAGTTTTAGTAGGAGCTCCTACGAGCAGTACTTC
. TRBJ2-7 13 . TRBV29-1 CSVGGGTSYEQYF TGCAGCGTTGGGGGGGGGACATCCTACGAGCAGTACTTC
. TRBJ2-7 15 . TRBV18 CASSLTGKGGLEQYF TGTGCCAGCTCACTGACCGGGAAAGGGGGGCTCGAGCAGTACTTC
. TRBJ2-7 13 . TRBV20-1 CSARGIDRTEQYF TGCAGTGCTAGGGGCATTGACAGAACCGAGCAGTACTTC
TRBD2 TRBJ2-7 17 once TRBV6-1 CASSTPSPSGKKYEQYF TGTGCCAGCAGTACCCCGTCCCCTAGCGGGAAAAAGTACGAGCAGTACTTC
TRBD1 TRBJ2-1 14 . TRBV3-1 CAILYRDRGQEQFF TGTGCCATCCTTTACCGGGACAGGGGGCAAGAGCAGTTCTTC
TRBD1 TRBJ1-5 14 once TRBV20-1 CSASPTGVSQPQHF TGCAGTGCGAGCCCGACAGGGGTCAGTCAGCCCCAGCATTTT
TRBD2 TRBJ2-1 17 . TRBV20-1 CSASLGDTAGGYNEQFF TGCAGTGCTAGTCTCGGCGATACGGCGGGAGGGTACAATGAGCAGTTCTTC
. TRBJ1-1 12 . TRBV30 CAGKGFGSEAFF TGTGCCGGCAAAGGGTTCGGGTCTGAAGCTTTCTTT
. TRBJ2-5 16 . TRBV6-5 CASSYSSARRLETQYF TGTGCCAGCAGTTACTCGAGTGCTAGAAGGTTGGAGACCCAGTACTTC
TRBD1 TRBJ2-4 15 . TRBV23-1 CASSRTGVAKNIQYF TGCGCCAGCAGTAGGACAGGGGTAGCCAAAAACATTCAGTACTTC
. TRBJ2-7 17 . TRBV4-1 CASSQDREPPGSYEQYF TGCGCCAGCAGCCAAGATCGTGAACCTCCGGGCTCCTACGAGCAGTACTTC
TRBD2 TRBJ2-3 16 . TRBV18 CASSPRLAGATDTQYF TGTGCCAGCTCACCAAGGCTAGCGGGGGCCACAGATACGCAGTATTTT
. TRBJ1-2 14 once TRBV30 CAWDRDRRTYGYTF TGTGCCTGGGACAGAGACAGGAGAACCTATGGCTACACCTTC
. TRBJ1-1 15 . TRBV2 CASSPTQSMNTEAFF TGTGCCAGCAGTCCTACACAGTCCATGAACACTGAAGCTTTCTTT
. TRBJ2-2 14 . TRBV29-1 CSVYDSRDTGELFF TGCAGCGTTTACGATTCCAGGGACACCGGGGAGCTGTTTTTT
. TRBJ2-3 14 . TRBV5-4 CASSLADYTDTQYF TGTGCCAGCAGCTTGGCGGACTACACAGATACGCAGTATTTT
. TRBJ2-3 15 . TRBV7-3 CASSLSRVSTDTQYF TGTGCCAGCAGCTTATCAAGGGTTAGCACAGATACGCAGTATTTT
. TRBJ2-7 12 . TRBV29-1 CSVAELTYEQYF TGCAGCGTTGCAGAACTTACCTACGAGCAGTACTTC
. TRBJ1-4 12 . TRBV7-2 CASSSPDEKLFF TGTGCCAGCAGCTCGCCAGATGAAAAACTGTTTTTT